The next 32 T cell receptor beta chains were all read from a single sample in a study of shared clonotypes between healthy human individuals. Repertoires were generated with immunoSEQ multiplex PCR, while TCRdb's copy carries only in-frame clones and drops some. This table has approximately 2,200,000 clones, 85% to 95% appearing once. CD45RO-negative CD8 cells positively selected for CCR7 made up the naive population, which excluded terminally differentiated effector memory CD45RA+ cells. Sequencing input: naive CD8+ T cells from PBMCs. Receptor source: a man aged 18-30 years in good health. Some clones in this sample may be carry-over from other donors' samples.

The chain is built from TRBV27 and TRBJ2-3; no reliable D call. The length of the CDR3 is 11 residues. Germline V gene sequence: CDR1 MNHEY, CDR2 SMNVEV (reference sequence). V gave up 0 bases and J gave up 15 bases, with 10 bases separating them. The CDR3: CASSLSDAAYF. The CDR3 DNA is TGTGCCAGCAGTTTATCGGACGCTGCTTATTTT.

Only one count was recorded for this clone. The chain is built from TRBV5-1 and TRBJ2-1; no definite D call. CDR3 length equals 16 residues. Per germline, CDR1 SGHRS and CDR2 YFSETQ. With 3 bases removed from V and 7 bases from J, the gap between germline ends came to 20 bases. The CDR3 loop is CASSSSPTTPANEQFF. The CDR3 coding sequence is TGCGCCAGCAGCTCCTCCCCGACCACTCCGGCGAATGAGCAGTTCTTC.

The chain joins TRBV7-8 to TRBJ1-5; D unresolved. The CDR3 loop spans 13 amino acids. Deletions cut 1 base from V and 5 bases from J, with 6 bases between. Germline assignment: CDR1 SGHVS and CDR2 FQNEAQ. CDR3 nucleotide sequence: TGTGCCAGCAGCTTAGAGCTGGATCAGCCCCAGCATTTT. The encoded protein is CASSLELDQPQHF.

V gene TRBV27 combines with J gene TRBJ2-7; maybe TRBD2 (5 bases). Germline-derived CDR1 and CDR2 are MNHEY and SMNVEV (reference sequence). With 1 base removed from V and 1 base from J, the gap between germline ends came to 23 bases. This CDR3 contains 19 residues. The chain's CDR3 is CASSLLAALSESSSYEQYF. CDR3 nucleotide sequence: TGTGCCAGCAGTTTATTGGCAGCACTTAGCGAATCGTCTTCCTACGAGCAGTACTTC.

The rearrangement joins TRBV27 to TRBJ2-1; D possibly corresponds to TRBD2 (6 bases). Trimming removed 5 bases at V and 8 bases at J, with 10 bases between. This CDR3 region has 12 residues. Germline loops: CDR1 MNHEY, CDR2 SMNVEV (reference sequence). The CDR3 DNA reads TGTGCCAGCAGTCAGCCGGGGGATGAGCAGTTCTTC. It yields the protein CASSQPGDEQFF.

The rearrangement uses TRBV6-1 and TRBJ1-5, with D hard to call. CDR1 and CDR2 (germline): MNHNS, SASEGT. The CDR3 spans 16 residues. The V gene lost 2 bases and the J gene lost 3 bases, with 14 bases spanning the gap. The CDR3 region is CASSEFEAAYNQPQHF. CDR3 bases: TGTGCCAGCAGTGAATTTGAGGCAGCTTACAATCAGCCCCAGCATTTT.

This clone was recorded a few times. V gene TRBV12-5 combines with J gene TRBJ1-1; maybe TRBD1 (5 bases). Trimming removed 2 bases at V and 9 bases at J, with 10 bases between. The CDR3 covers 12 residues. Looked up from germline, CDR1 is LGHNT and CDR2 is FRNRAP. CDR3 region: CASGLSGDQAFF. Written as DNA, the CDR3 is TGTGCTAGTGGTTTGAGCGGGGACCAAGCTTTCTTT.

The chain employs TRBV29-1 and TRBJ1-2, with a tentative D call TRBD1 (5 bases). CDR1 is SQVTM, CDR2 ANQGSEA, per germline. The V end lost 7 bases, the J end lost 1 base, and 13 bases lay between the germline ends. The CDR3 runs to 13 residues. The CDR3 here is CSADRGDNYGYTF. The CDR3 DNA reads TGCAGCGCGGACCGGGGGGATAACTATGGCTACACCTTC.

The rearrangement links TRBV27 to TRBJ2-1, with 8 bases matching TRBD1. After removal of 1 base from V and 7 bases from J, the junction contained 6 bases not matched to a gene. The germline CDR1 and CDR2 sequences are MNHEY and SMNVEV (reference sequence). This CDR3 has 15 residues. The CDR3 DNA is TGTGCCAGCAGTTTATTCACAGGGGGGAGGAATGAGCAGTTCTTC. Its translation is CASSLFTGGRNEQFF.

The CDR3 DNA follows: TGTGCCAGCACACCACCCGGACTAGCGGGAGGGGGGAGGTCAGATACGCAGTATTTT. Translated: CASTPPGLAGGGRSDTQYF. The chain carries TRBV27 and TRBJ2-3; 15 nucleotides line up with TRBD2. Trimming at V came to 7 bases and at J to 4 bases, leaving 15 bases not matched to a gene. The CDR3 sequence is 19 residues long. The germline V gene encodes CDR1 MNHEY and CDR2 SMNVEV (reference sequence).

The CDR3 region is CASRGLRETQYF. For the CDR3, the DNA is TGTGCCAGCAGGGGTCTGAGAGAGACCCAGTACTTC. The chain links TRBV27 to TRBJ2-5; D unresolved. Trimming stripped 6 bases from V and 4 bases from J, with 9 bases between. The CDR3 totals 12 residues. CDR1 and CDR2 from the germline V gene are MNHEY and SMNVEV (reference sequence).

The V gene is TRBV11-2, the J gene TRBJ1-5; a possible D gene is TRBD1 (5 bases). This CDR3 has 16 amino acids. Per germline, CDR1 SGHAT and CDR2 FQNNGV. V lost 5 bases to trimming and J lost 3 bases, with 17 bases between them. The CDR3 reads CASSLGEGGANQPQHF. As DNA, the CDR3 is TGTGCCAGCAGCCTTGGGGAGGGTGGGGCCAATCAGCCCCAGCATTTT.

The chain links TRBV5-1 to TRBJ2-3; 8 bases are shared with TRBD2. This CDR3 comprises 16 residues. Germline CDR1 reads SGHRS; CDR2 reads YFSETQ. V gave up 4 bases and J gave up 2 bases; unmatched junction bases: 9. The CDR3 DNA follows: TGCGCCAGCAGCCCGCTAGCGGGCACATCCACAGATACGCAGTATTTT. It specifies CASSPLAGTSTDTQYF.

This sequence joins TRBV5-1 and TRBJ1-2; D gene ambiguous. This CDR3 is 11 amino acids long. Looked up from germline, CDR1 is SGHRS and CDR2 is YFSETQ. V was trimmed by 4 bases and J by 10 bases, leaving 11 bases between them. For the CDR3, the DNA is TGCGCCAGCAGCACGAACGGGGTCTACACCTTC. Translation: CASSTNGVYTF. Drawing the rest from reference TRBV5-1 and TRBJ1-2, the complete variable domain is KAGVTQTPRYLIKTRGQQVTLSCSPISGHRSVSWYQQTPGQGLQFLFEYFSETQRNKGNFPGRFSGRQFSNSRSEMNVSTLELGDSALYLCASSTNGVYTFGSGTRLTVV.

CDR3 amino acids: CASSPRGAQYF. The CDR3 DNA reads as TGTGCCAGCAGCCCGAGGGGGGCGCAGTATTTT. The genes are TRBV13 and TRBJ2-3, with D perhaps being TRBD1 or TRBD2 (6 bases each). Trimming took 5 bases from V and 10 from J, leaving 10 bases between them. The CDR3 is 11 residues long. The germline CDR1 and CDR2 sequences are PRHDT and FYEKMQ (reference sequence).

The chain uses TRBV7-9 and TRBJ2-3, with D unclear. This CDR3 has 13 amino acids. CDR1 is SEHNR and CDR2 is FQNEAQ in the germline V gene (reference sequence). Trimming left V 4 bases short and J 6 bases short, with 11 bases between. The CDR3 spells CASSSYLGDTQYF. CDR3 bases: TGTGCCAGCAGCTCCTATTTAGGGGATACGCAGTATTTT. The variable domain in full, with the rest retrieved from reference TRBV7-9 and TRBJ2-3, is DTGVSQNPRHKITKRGQNVTFRCDPISEHNRLYWYRQTLGQGPEFLTYFQNEAQLEKSRLLSDRFSAERPKGSFSTLEIQRTEQGDSAMYLCASSSYLGDTQYFGPGTRLTVL.

The V call is TRBV5-1, the J call TRBJ2-2, with 9 bases identical to TRBD1. Germline assignment: CDR1 SGHRS and CDR2 YFSETQ. The CDR3 runs 13 residues. Trimming removed 4 bases from V and 10 bases from J; junction bases left unmatched: 5. The CDR3 DNA follows: TGCGCCAGCAGCCATGGACAGGGGCCGGAGCTGTTTTTT. Its translation is CASSHGQGPELFF.

This clone appeared a single time. CDR3 amino acids: CASSTDRGPEAFF. Written as DNA, the CDR3 is TGTGCCAGCAGCACTGACAGGGGCCCCGAAGCTTTCTTT. V is TRBV6-5 and J is TRBJ1-1; TRBD1 agrees at 8 bases. The CDR3 covers 13 residues. Germline V lookup: CDR1 MNHEY, CDR2 SVGAGI. The trim removed 6 bases at V and 8 bases at J, leaving 8 bases unmatched.

V gene TRBV7-2 combines with J gene TRBJ2-7; 10 bases line up with TRBD1. With 4 bases clipped from V and 5 bases from J, the junction kept 8 bases outside the gene matches. Germline CDR1 is SGHTA and CDR2 is FQGNSA. CDR3 size: 15 residues. In DNA form, the CDR3 reads TGTGCCAGCAGCTCCTGGACAGGGGGGGTCGACGAGCAGTACTTC. Translated: CASSSWTGGVDEQYF.

This chain links TRBV9 with TRBJ2-7, with D maybe TRBD2 (5 bases). The germline V gene has CDR1 SGDLS and CDR2 YYNGEE. The length of the CDR3 is 13 residues. The ends were cut back, 4 bases at V and 4 bases at J, with 12 bases in the middle. CDR3 in DNA: TGTGCCAGCAGCCGGGGTGGTGGTTACGAGCAGTACTTC. This codes for CASSRGGGYEQYF.

A word on this clone: The same CDR3 is also encoded by other DNA sequences in this sample. The chain employs TRBV28 and TRBJ2-7; the D is unclear. There are 11 residues in the CDR3. CDR1 and CDR2 (germline): MDHEN, SYDVKM. Trimming removed 5 bases from V and 3 bases from J, with 5 bases in between. CDR3 loop: CASSTNYEQYF. The CDR3 nucleotides read TGTGCCAGCAGTACCAACTACGAGCAGTACTTC.

This chain links TRBV7-9 with TRBJ2-3, with D hard to call. Germline V gives CDR1 SEHNR, CDR2 FQNEAQ (reference sequence). V was pared by 5 bases and J by 2 bases, with 5 bases between. The CDR3 is 12 amino acids. The CDR3 nucleotides read TGTGCCAGCAGCCACCACACAGATACGCAGTATTTT. Translation gives CASSHHTDTQYF. The full variable domain, completed using reference TRBV7-9 and TRBJ2-3, is DTGVSQNPRHKITKRGQNVTFRCDPISEHNRLYWYRQTLGQGPEFLTYFQNEAQLEKSRLLSDRFSAERPKGSFSTLEIQRTEQGDSAMYLCASSHHTDTQYFGPGTRLTVL.

The chain links TRBV28 to TRBJ1-2; no firm D call. Germline loops: CDR1 MDHEN, CDR2 SYDVKM. The CDR3 runs to 10 residues. CDR3 protein: CATANYGYTF. The CDR3 DNA sequence: TGTGCTACAGCAAACTATGGCTACACCTTC.

This sequence joins TRBV21-1 and TRBJ2-7; TRBD1, the table's D call, lacks a check against the DNA. TRBV21-1 counts as a pseudogene. The CDR3 runs 14 residues. In nucleotides, the CDR3 is TGTGCCAGCAGCAAACGACAGGCCGAGGGCGAGCAGTACTTC. This encodes CASSKRQAEGEQYF.

The CDR3 loop reads CASSLYRGRNQPQHF. DNA of the CDR3: TGTGCCAGCAGCTTGTACAGGGGGCGAAATCAGCCCCAGCATTTT. This chain links TRBV5-6 with TRBJ1-5; 9 bases match TRBD1. Germline V gene lookup returns CDR1 SGHDT and CDR2 YYEEEE. The CDR3 consists of 15 residues. Losses at the gene ends were 1 base for V and 4 bases for J; bases not matched to a gene: 3.

The CDR3 nucleotides are TGTGCCAGTAGTTCCACTCCCCCGACTGAGGAGGGCTACACCTTC. Its protein product is CASSSTPPTEEGYTF. The rearrangement uses TRBV19 and TRBJ1-2; no definite D call. This CDR3 contains 15 residues. V was cut by 5 bases and J by 8 bases, with 21 bases left in between. Per the germline V gene, CDR1 is LNHDA and CDR2 is SQIVND (reference sequence). The whole variable domain, remainder taken from reference TRBV19 and TRBJ1-2, is DGGITQSPKYLFRKEGQNVTLSCEQNLNHDAMYWYRQDPGQGLRLIYYSQIVNDFQKGDIAEGYSVSREKKESFPLTVTSAQKNPTAFYLCASSSTPPTEEGYTFGSGTRLTVV.

The chain couples TRBV29-1 to TRBJ1-2, with D possibly being TRBD1 (5 bases). Trimming took 7 bases from V and 4 from J, leaving 16 bases between them. CDR1 and CDR2 (germline): SQVTM, ANQGSEA. CDR3 length: 13 amino acids. CDR3 loop: CSAKTDMSYGYTF. In nucleotides, the CDR3 is TGCAGCGCAAAGACAGATATGAGCTATGGCTACACCTTC. Full variable domain (remainder filled in from reference TRBV29-1 and TRBJ1-2): SAVISQKPSRDICQRGTSLTIQCQVDSQVTMMFWYRQQPGQSLTLIATANQGSEATYESGFVIDKFPISRPNLTFSTLTVSNMSPEDSSIYLCSAKTDMSYGYTFGSGTRLTVV.

Regarding this clone: The same CDR3 arises from other DNA sequences in this sample as well. The rearrangement joins TRBV7-9 to TRBJ1-2; D is perhaps TRBD1 (6 bases). Germline V CDR1 and CDR2: SEHNR, FQNEAQ (reference sequence). Trimming left V 1 base short and J 3 bases short, with 9 bases between. This CDR3 has 14 residues. The CDR3 loop is CASSLGQGHYGYTF. As DNA, the CDR3 is TGTGCCAGCAGCTTAGGGCAGGGGCACTATGGCTACACCTTC. Based on the CDR3 plus reference TRBV7-9 and TRBJ1-2, the full variable domain is DTGVSQNPRHKITKRGQNVTFRCDPISEHNRLYWYRQTLGQGPEFLTYFQNEAQLEKSRLLSDRFSAERPKGSFSTLEIQRTEQGDSAMYLCASSLGQGHYGYTFGSGTRLTVV.

As for this clone: A read error is possible here, since a much larger clone lies one base away. Other DNA sequences in the sample encode the same CDR3. This chain uses TRBV27 with TRBJ2-7; D gene unclear. V was cut by 3 bases and J by 4 bases, with 4 bases left in between. Per the germline V gene, CDR1 is MNHEY and CDR2 is SMNVEV (reference sequence). This CDR3 has 11 amino acids. CDR3 amino acids: CASSFGYEQYF. As DNA, the CDR3 is TGTGCCAGCAGTTTTGGATACGAGCAGTACTTC.

The chain recombines TRBV19 with TRBJ1-1; 8 positions agree with TRBD1. The CDR3 spans 16 residues. The V and J ends lost 4 bases and 0 bases, in that order; junction bases with no gene match: 7. The V gene's germline CDR1 is LNHDA and CDR2 SQIVND (reference sequence). The CDR3 here is CASSTRQGIMNTEAFF. The CDR3 DNA is TGTGCCAGTAGTACAAGACAGGGGATCATGAACACTGAAGCTTTCTTT.

This clone was observed a single time. The chain carries TRBV19 and TRBJ2-2, with D hard to call. The CDR3 is made up of 13 amino acids. The germline V gene has CDR1 LNHDA and CDR2 SQIVND (reference sequence). Trimming took 11 bases from V and 1 from J, leaving 11 bases between them. The CDR3: CALRLENTGELFF. DNA for the CDR3: TGTGCCTTGAGGCTCGAGAACACCGGGGAGCTGTTTTTT. Full variable domain (rest looked up from reference TRBV19 and TRBJ2-2): DGGITQSPKYLFRKEGQNVTLSCEQNLNHDAMYWYRQDPGQGLRLIYYSQIVNDFQKGDIAEGYSVSREKKESFPLTVTSAQKNPTAFYLCALRLENTGELFFGEGSRLTVL.

The chain recombines TRBV27 with TRBJ2-5; TRBD2 agrees at 9 bases. With 7 bases clipped from V and 0 bases from J, the junction kept 3 bases outside the gene matches. Germline loops: CDR1 MNHEY, CDR2 SMNVEV (reference sequence). This CDR3 spans 14 amino acids. CDR3 in amino acids: CASTLAGNQETQYF. CDR3 bases: TGTGCCAGCACTCTAGCGGGGAACCAAGAGACCCAGTACTTC.